These 30 T cell receptor beta chains originate from one sample sequenced in a study of shared clonotypes between healthy human individuals. The assay was immunoSEQ multiplex PCR, and TCRdb's table has in-frame clones only and misses some. Of hundreds of thousands of clones listed, about 98% were seen once; the top ten hold 0.25% to 0.35%. Terminally differentiated effector memory CD45RA+ cells were excluded from the naive CD8 cells, which were CD45RO-negative and positively selected for CCR7. Material for sequencing was naive CD8+ T cells sorted from blood. Receptor source: a man aged 25-45 years in good health.

The chain carries TRBV11-2 and TRBJ2-7, with TRBD2 matching over 7 bases. The CDR3 contains 17 residues. V lost 2 bases and J lost 1; bases outside the gene matches: 11. Germline V CDR1 and CDR2: SGHAT, FQNNGV. CDR3 sequence (DNA): TGTGCCAGCAGCTTATCATCGAGACTAGCCCAATCCTACGAGCAGTACTTC. It codes for CASSLSSRLAQSYEQYF.

The chain links TRBV27 to TRBJ2-7, with 7 nucleotides matching TRBD1. From germline, CDR1 is MNHEY and CDR2 SMNVEV (reference sequence). The CDR3 length is 16 residues. The J segment lost 3 bases and the V segment lost 0 bases, leaving 8 bases of the junction unmatched. CDR3 nucleotides: TGTGCCAGCAGTTTATCGCTACAGGGGACGAACTACGAGCAGTACTTC. It is translated as CASSLSLQGTNYEQYF.

This chain connects TRBV28 to TRBJ1-4; no firm D call. The CDR3 consists of 13 residues. The V gene's germline CDR1 is MDHEN and CDR2 SYDVKM. The V end was cut by 1 base, the J end by 12 bases, with 12 bases between. CDR3 nucleotides: TGTGCCAGCAGTTTATACTCGGACGATGAACTGTTTTTT. It codes for CASSLYSDDELFF.

This chain joins TRBV19 and TRBJ2-1; 7 bases line up with TRBD2. Germline CDR1 LNHDA, CDR2 SQIVND (reference sequence). The CDR3 consists of 15 residues. Germline trimming cut 7 bases from V and 0 bases from J; bases unmatched to any gene: 6. CDR3 coding DNA: TGTGCCAGTAATGACCAGCGGGGCTCCTACAATGAGCAGTTCTTC. This sequence encodes CASNDQRGSYNEQFF.

This rearrangement joins TRBV11-2 to TRBJ2-5; D possibly corresponds to TRBD2 (6 bases). Deletions cut 2 bases from V and 1 base from J, with 8 bases between. Germline V lookup: CDR1 SGHAT, CDR2 FQNNGV. The length of the CDR3 is 14 residues. The CDR3 sequence: CASSLRDFQETQYF. As DNA, the CDR3 is TGTGCCAGCAGCTTACGGGACTTCCAAGAGACCCAGTACTTC.

J is TRBJ2-1 and V is TRBV7-9; D remains unclear. The CDR3 is 14 amino acids. V lost 3 bases and J lost 9, with 15 bases in between. Germline V gene sequence: CDR1 SEHNR, CDR2 FQNEAQ (reference sequence). The DNA of the CDR3 is TGTGCCAGCAGCTTCTTAGGTTTTAGGCCTGAGCAGTTCTTC. Translated, it gives CASSFLGFRPEQFF.

This chain connects TRBV4-3 to TRBJ2-7; TRBD2 agrees at 12 bases. CDR1 LGHNA and CDR2 YSLEER come from the germline V gene. This CDR3 spans 16 amino acids. Trimming removed 0 bases from V and 3 bases from J; junction bases left unmatched: 3. The CDR3 loop is CASSQDSTSGSYEQYF. DNA of the CDR3: TGCGCCAGCAGCCAAGATTCGACTAGCGGGAGCTACGAGCAGTACTTC.

For this clone: The sample contains more than one DNA sequence encoding this CDR3. The chain links TRBV19 to TRBJ2-7; D is possibly TRBD2 (5 bases). Germline V gene sequence: CDR1 LNHDA, CDR2 SQIVND (reference sequence). The CDR3 covers 12 residues. The V end was cut by 1 base, the J end by 6 bases, with 7 bases between. The DNA of the CDR3 is TGTGCCAGTAGTATAGGAGGGAGCGAGCAGTACTTC. Protein: CASSIGGSEQYF.

The V call is TRBV29-1, the J call TRBJ2-7; D is possibly TRBD1 or TRBD2 (6 bases each). Trimming cost V 5 bases and J 5 bases, with 19 bases left between them. The V gene's germline CDR1 is SQVTM and CDR2 ANQGSEA. The CDR3 has 14 residues. The chain's CDR3 is CSVPLGGTLNEQYF. The CDR3 nucleotides are TGCAGCGTTCCCCTTGGAGGGACACTCAACGAGCAGTACTTC.

The V gene is TRBV28, the J gene TRBJ2-1, with 7 bases identical to TRBD2. CDR3 length: 18 residues. The V gene end was trimmed by 6 bases and the J gene end by 8 bases; junction bases not matched to a gene: 22. From germline, CDR1 is MDHEN and CDR2 SYDVKM. The CDR3 reads CASSHTPGLKEGQYEQFF. The CDR3 DNA reads TGTGCCAGCAGCCACACACCGGGACTAAAGGAGGGGCAATATGAGCAGTTCTTC.

This clone was counted once. In DNA, the CDR3 is TGTGCCAGCAGCGTAGGAACGGGATCGAACAATGAGCAGTTCTTC. This encodes CASSVGTGSNNEQFF. The V call is TRBV9, the J call TRBJ2-1; D is perhaps TRBD2 (5 bases). The V and J ends lost 0 bases and 5 bases respectively, with 12 bases between them. Germline V gene data show CDR1 as SGDLS and CDR2 as YYNGEE. The CDR3 extends over 15 amino acids.

The CDR3 DNA is TGCGCCAGCAGCCAAGATCACCCCGGGTTTTCCTACGAGCAGTACTTC. This gives the protein CASSQDHPGFSYEQYF. The chain couples TRBV4-3 to TRBJ2-7; D is unresolved. Germline V gives CDR1 LGHNA, CDR2 YSLEER. The germline V and J ends were trimmed by 0 bases and 1 base, with 13 bases remaining between them. The CDR3 extends over 16 amino acids.

This chain links TRBV27 with TRBJ2-7, with no clear D. Per germline, CDR1 MNHEY and CDR2 SMNVEV (reference sequence). The CDR3 consists of 14 residues. V lost 0 bases to trimming and J lost 3 bases, with 9 bases between them. In DNA form, the CDR3 reads TGTGCCAGCAGTTTATCATGGGGTGGCTACGAGCAGTACTTC. This gives the protein CASSLSWGGYEQYF.

This clone was recorded only once. The rearrangement joins TRBV6-6 to TRBJ2-1; D is unclear. Trimming stripped 4 bases from V and 5 bases from J, with 18 bases between. The CDR3 has 16 residues. The germline V gene has CDR1 MNHNY and CDR2 SVGAGI (reference sequence). CDR3 sequence reads: CASSLSHTVKNNEQFF. CDR3 in DNA: TGTGCCAGCAGTTTGTCACACACCGTGAAGAACAATGAGCAGTTCTTC.

The chain uses TRBV5-1 and TRBJ1-1; D is uncertain. Germline CDR1 SGHRS, CDR2 YFSETQ. V lost 5 bases, J lost 4 bases, and 9 bases lay in between. This CDR3 is built from 12 residues. The CDR3 region has the DNA TGCGCCAGCAGGGGGATCGGCACTGAAGCTTTCTTT. Encoded protein: CASRGIGTEAFF.

The chain employs TRBV7-9 and TRBJ2-1; D is uncertain. Germline loops: CDR1 SEHNR, CDR2 FQNEAQ (reference sequence). Trimming shortened V by 5 bases and J by 6 bases, and 5 bases separated the two germline ends. This CDR3 is built from 11 residues. The CDR3 protein is CASSPINEQFF. The CDR3 nucleotides read TGTGCCAGCAGCCCTATCAATGAGCAGTTCTTC.

The J gene is TRBJ2-7, the V gene TRBV5-4, with D tentatively TRBD1 (6 bases). The CDR3 covers 13 residues. Germline values: CDR1 SGHNT, CDR2 YYREEE (reference sequence). V lost 4 bases and J lost 3, with 11 bases in between. The DNA for the CDR3 is TGTGCCAGCAGCCCGGGACATGTCTACGAGCAGTACTTC. Residues: CASSPGHVYEQYF.

This sequence joins TRBV4-1 and TRBJ2-7; unclear D gene. CDR3 length equals 14 residues. Germline V gene sequence: CDR1 MGHRA, CDR2 YSYEKL. With 0 bases removed from V and 1 base from J, the gap between germline ends came to 7 bases. The CDR3 DNA reads TGCGCCAGCAGCCAAGATGCGGCTTCCTACGAGCAGTACTTC. This encodes CASSQDAASYEQYF.

V usage is TRBV7-2 and J usage is TRBJ2-1, with TRBD2 matching 15 bases. The length of the CDR3 is 17 residues. V was pared by 6 bases and J by 2 bases, with 5 bases of the junction left unmatched. CDR1 and CDR2 from the germline V gene are SGHTA and FQGNSA. CDR3 sequence (DNA): TGTGCCAGCAGTTATGGACTAGCGGGAGGGACCTACAATGAGCAGTTCTTC. Protein: CASSYGLAGGTYNEQFF.

The rearrangement joins TRBV7-3 to TRBJ1-1; D remains unclear. Germline CDR1 reads SGHTA; CDR2 reads FQGTGA. Between the trimmed V and J ends, which lost 3 bases and 1 base, there was a span of 12 bases. The CDR3 is 15 amino acids. The CDR3 coding sequence is TGTGCCAGCAGCTTTATCCGGGAGAGGAACACTGAAGCTTTCTTT. It codes for CASSFIRERNTEAFF.

This chain connects TRBV27 to TRBJ2-7; 15 bases line up with TRBD2. The germline gives CDR1 MNHEY, CDR2 SMNVEV (reference sequence). The CDR3 extends over 16 amino acids. Trimming removed 2 bases from V and 3 bases from J; junction bases left unmatched: 2. The CDR3 reads CASSLLGLAGGYEQYF. CDR3 DNA sequence: TGTGCCAGCAGTTTACTGGGACTAGCGGGAGGCTACGAGCAGTACTTC.

V usage is TRBV5-1 and J usage is TRBJ2-7; 12 bases line up with TRBD2. The CDR3 is 14 amino acids. Unmatched junction bases numbered 3, after V lost 4 bases and J lost 4 bases. Germline lookup yields CDR1 SGHRS and CDR2 YFSETQ. Here the CDR3 DNA reads TGCGCCAGCAGCCAGACTAGCGGGAGTTACGAGCAGTACTTC. Its protein product is CASSQTSGSYEQYF. The variable domain in full, completed from reference TRBV5-1 and TRBJ2-7, reads KAGVTQTPRYLIKTRGQQVTLSCSPISGHRSVSWYQQTPGQGLQFLFEYFSETQRNKGNFPGRFSGRQFSNSRSEMNVSTLELGDSALYLCASSQTSGSYEQYFGPGTRLTVT.

The CDR3 region has the DNA TGTGCCAGCAGCCAACTTAGCGGGAGTAGCACAGATACGCAGTATTTT. This encodes CASSQLSGSSTDTQYF. This chain uses TRBV4-2 with TRBJ2-3; 9 nucleotides align to TRBD2. CDR1 and CDR2 from the germline V gene are LGHNA and YNFKEQ. The CDR3 contains 16 residues. The V and J ends lost 2 bases and 0 bases, in that order; junction bases with no gene match: 3.

The table lists this clone with a count of one. The chain employs TRBV7-9 and TRBJ1-1; D call uncertain. V was cut by 1 base and J by 3 bases, with 12 bases left in between. Germline lookup yields CDR1 SEHNR and CDR2 FQNEAQ (reference sequence). The CDR3 consists of 15 residues. The CDR3: CASSLGGLGYTEAFF. CDR3 sequence (DNA): TGTGCCAGCAGCTTAGGCGGGTTGGGTTACACTGAAGCTTTCTTT.

In its sample, this clone was seen once. This chain joins TRBV29-1 and TRBJ2-7; D unclear. CDR1 and CDR2 (germline): SQVTM, ANQGSEA. The CDR3 contains 13 residues. V shed 1 base and J shed 4 bases, with 11 bases lying between them. The CDR3 sequence: CSVEVESAYEQYF. In nucleotides, the CDR3 is TGCAGCGTTGAAGTGGAGTCAGCATACGAGCAGTACTTC.

The V gene is TRBV11-2, the J gene TRBJ1-2, with 7 bases identical to TRBD1. V was clipped by 1 base and J by 4 bases; unmatched bases: 15. Germline-derived CDR1 and CDR2 are SGHAT and FQNNGV. This CDR3 spans 18 amino acids. The CDR3 is CASSLGYHSEGAGYGYTF. The CDR3 DNA reads TGTGCCAGCAGCTTAGGTTATCACTCGGAGGGGGCCGGCTATGGCTACACCTTC. The full variable domain, its missing parts supplied by reference TRBV11-2 and TRBJ1-2, is EAGVAQSPRYKIIEKRQSVAFWCNPISGHATLYWYQQILGQGPKLLIQFQNNGVVDDSQLPKDRFSAERLKGVDSTLKIQPAKLEDSAVYLCASSLGYHSEGAGYGYTFGSGTRLTVV.

V gene TRBV28 combines with J gene TRBJ2-7, with a tentative D call TRBD1 (6 bases). Germline CDR1 and CDR2: MDHEN and SYDVKM. The germline V and J ends were trimmed by 4 bases and 4 bases, with 11 bases remaining between them. The CDR3 is made up of 13 amino acids. The CDR3 DNA is TGTGCCAGCAGTTCGAGGGGGAGATACGAGCAGTACTTC. The encoded protein is CASSSRGRYEQYF.

The chain couples TRBV7-9 to TRBJ2-1, with no clear D. The CDR3 contains 13 residues. The ends were cut back, 5 bases at V and 10 bases at J, with 15 bases in the middle. CDR1 is SEHNR and CDR2 is FQNEAQ in the germline V gene (reference sequence). The CDR3 is CASSPPPGWEQFF. The CDR3, as DNA: TGTGCCAGCAGCCCCCCCCCTGGTTGGGAGCAGTTCTTC.

The chain is built from TRBV30 and TRBJ2-7; D is unresolved. CDR1 is GTSNPN and CDR2 is SVGIG in the germline V gene (reference sequence). V dropped 6 bases and J dropped 5 bases, with 5 bases sitting between them. CDR3 length: 9 residues. This CDR3 reads CACPDEQYF. The CDR3 nucleotides are TGTGCCTGTCCGGACGAGCAGTACTTC.

This chain joins TRBV18 and TRBJ1-1; weak D call: TRBD1 (5 bases). V was cut by 3 bases and J by 1 base, with 21 bases left in between. The CDR3 consists of 18 residues. The germline CDR1 and CDR2 sequences are KGHSH and LQKENI. This chain's CDR3 is CASSPLRVRDAGNTEAFF. In DNA, the CDR3 is TGTGCCAGCTCACCCCTTCGGGTCCGGGACGCTGGGAACACTGAAGCTTTCTTT.